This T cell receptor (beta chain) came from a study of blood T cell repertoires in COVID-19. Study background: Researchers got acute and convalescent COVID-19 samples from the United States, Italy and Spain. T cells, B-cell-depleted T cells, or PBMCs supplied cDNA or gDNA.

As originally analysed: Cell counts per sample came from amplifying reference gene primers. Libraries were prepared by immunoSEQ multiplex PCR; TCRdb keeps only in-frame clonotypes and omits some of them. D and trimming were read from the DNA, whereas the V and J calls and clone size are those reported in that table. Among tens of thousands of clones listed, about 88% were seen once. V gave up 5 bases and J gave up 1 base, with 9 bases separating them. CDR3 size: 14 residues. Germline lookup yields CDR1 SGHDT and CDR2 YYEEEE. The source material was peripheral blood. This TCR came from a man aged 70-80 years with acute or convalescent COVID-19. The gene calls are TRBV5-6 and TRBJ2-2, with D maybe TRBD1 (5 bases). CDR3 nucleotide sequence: TGTGCCAGCAGATCTGACAGGAACACCGGGGAGCTGTTTTTT. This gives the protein CASRSDRNTGELFF.